The T cell receptor (beta chain) under discussion was sequenced for a study of T cell responses to AZD1222 COVID-19 vaccine. As to this clone: Its specificity is not known.

Points from the study as a whole: The span of vaccine-associated CD4 TCRs extended across spike, with dominance at 160-218 and 743-854.

The assay was immunoSEQ multiplex PCR, and TCRdb's table has in-frame clones only and misses some. The data contain around 99,000 clones, more than 80% of them singletons. The CDR3 covers 15 residues. J lost 1 base, V lost 2 bases, and 6 bases had no gene match. Germline loops: CDR1 GTSNPN, CDR2 SVGIG (reference sequence). The starting material was peripheral blood, obtained on day 0 of AZD1222 vaccination. The chain couples TRBV30 to TRBJ2-5, with 8 positions matching TRBD2. This receptor was taken from an adult in good health. DNA for the CDR3: TGTGCCTGGAGTACCTCTAGCGGGTTCCAAGAGACCCAGTACTTC. Translating it yields CAWSTSSGFQETQYF.